Listed here is a single T cell receptor (beta chain). Its antigen is still unknown. Nothing much larger sits one base from this clone, and base qualities are not available. At diagnosis, tumor, uninvolved tumor-adjacent lung and peripheral blood were collected and then preserved as a mix of FFPE and fresh-frozen material. For TCR repertoire profiling, blood samples were analyzed in the form of peripheral blood mononuclear cells. The data were obtained in a study of T cells in localized non-small cell lung cancer (TCRdb year 2020). With respect to the entire study: T cell repertoires of fewer than 250 early-stage NSCLC patients were analyzed, with tumors being compared against uninvolved tumor-adjacent lungs. The cohort was made up of a few hundred treatment-naive NSCLC patients whose localized lung tumors had been resected. A mean age of roughly 64 years was recorded for the NSCLC patients, of whom around 120 were male and 95 to 110 were female.

Sequences MRHNA (CDR1) and SNTAGT (CDR2) are obtained from the germline V gene. There are 14 amino acids in the CDR3, from cysteine to phenylalanine inclusive. Just the 42-base CDR3 DNA is kept, in frame starting at base 1. V ends up 4 bases short and J 3 bases short, with an unmatched junction base count of 6. TCR beta CDR3 regions were sequenced from DNA using the immunoSEQ Assay. The source study handled its data this way. T cell density was computed as TCR beta template counts normalized to usable DNA estimated by amplifying housekeeping genes. The preseqR package was used to estimate richness by extrapolating to 400,000 templates for PBMC samples and to 120,000 templates for tissue samples. Clonality was calculated as one minus Pielou's evenness. Tissue-enriched TCRs were identified through differential abundance testing performed on productive amino-acid clonotypes, with a minimum total count of 5 and an alpha of 0.1. The Jaccard Index and the Morisita Overlap Index were used to measure repertoire overlap between compartments. GLIPH grouped TCR beta CDR3s together with public tetramer-defined viral CDR3s, and a viral motif had to include at least three viral sequences and show V-gene enrichment. This is the immuneACCESS table as TCRdb keeps it, with only in-frame sequences that have V and J called. A part of the clones is gone; compared with another copy, unresolved V genes explain less than half, and the rest is unexplained. V and J calls and clone size are those listed in that table; D and trimming were worked out from the DNA. This sample comprises roughly 30,000 clones, more than 70% of them detected only once. The leading ten clones occupy 4.2% of the sample.

Broader findings and caveats from the paper: Uninvolved tumor-adjacent lung showed the highest T cell clonality, higher than tumor, which suggests more focused antigenic responses in the uninvolved tumor-adjacent lung. Longer overall survival was associated with higher T cell density in blood, whereas shorter survival was associated with higher clonality in adjacent lung. A median of approximately 57 of the top 100 tumor clones were detected in paired uninvolved adjacent lung, and under 30 of these tumor clones were also found among the top 100 clones of the paired uninvolved adjacent lung. Because multi-region tumor sequencing was not performed, intratumor heterogeneity could not be ruled out. Because the study design was exploratory, TCR variables were selected using unadjusted p-values without false-discovery rate correction.

The clonotype comes from a woman aged 40-70 years with stage I lung adenocarcinoma. The sequence links TRBV6-4 to TRBJ2-7; 7 bases in the junction line up with TRBD1. This material consisted of peripheral blood, taken before any cancer treatment. Read as DNA, the sequence is TGTGCCAGCAGTGCCCGGGACAGCGACTACGAGCAGTACTTC. Its protein reads: CASSARDSDYEQYF.